This TCR beta chain was sequenced during a study of blood T cell repertoires in COVID-19 (TCRdb year 2020). In terms of the full investigation: Collaborator samples came from the United States, Italy and Spain and covered acute and convalescent phases of COVID-19. The material from the prospective study consisted of cDNA or gDNA derived from T cells, B-cell-depleted T cells, or PBMCs. Subjects who had been exposed to COVID-19, were actively infected with it, or had recovered from it provided the deeply sampled blood TCRbeta repertoires that made up the dataset. The repertoires were made available in a free public database intended to serve as a resource for research on the immune response to SARS-CoV-2. The samples were drawn from the first 160 participants of the ongoing ImmuneRACE study and from more than 1,000 subjects provided by 6 global collaborators. The sample metadata nearly always contained a de-identified subject ID, COVID-19 status, age in years and sex. Where HLA class I and class II types were available, the types were taken from metadata supplied by the sample provider, not from assay-based typing. Overall study results and their limits: The quantity of clinical and demographic metadata differed by source and by participant and was supplied without curation.

Participants in the prospective study were enrolled through a virtual design, were aged roughly 18 to 100 years, and lived in 24 United States geographic areas. In the prospective study, participants were assigned to cohorts based on the clinical history participants reported in a screening survey and a study questionnaire. For ImmuneRACE Cohort 3, a participant was defined as recovered based on two consecutive negative NP/OP PCR tests, clearance by a healthcare professional, or resolution of symptoms. In the prospective study, mobile phlebotomists collected whole blood, serum and a nasopharyngeal or oropharyngeal swab from each participant. Prospective study participants could optionally give additional blood draws and questionnaires over a roughly 2-month period. Blood samples from the prospective study were shipped frozen or at room temperature prior to DNA extraction. The immunoSEQ Assay, a bias-controlled multiplex PCR, was used to amplify TCRbeta CDR3 regions from genomic DNA. The study's processing was this. Nucleated cell counts per sample were estimated from amplification of reference gene primers within the assay. To quantify the absolute abundance of each unique TCRbeta CDR3 rearrangement, sequence reads were collapsed and filtered. For each sample, productive Simpson clonality was calculated as the square root of Simpson's diversity index over productive rearrangements. This is the immuneACCESS table as TCRdb keeps it, with only in-frame sequences that have V and J called. A part of the clones is gone; compared with another copy, unresolved V genes explain less than half, and the rest is unexplained. Clone size and the V and J calls come from that table; the DNA yielded D and trimming. Here the sample has roughly 400,000 clones; 90% occur a single time. The ten largest clones capture roughly 0.66% of the sample.

As for this clone: Its specific antigen is unknown. Qualities for individual bases were not recorded, and no much larger clone is one base off.

The source material was PBMCs or T cells enriched from blood (not recorded which). The receptor was isolated from a man aged 18 to 29 who had recovered from COVID-19.

The nucleotide sequence reads TGTGCCAGTAGTGAGGGACAGGGGGCTACTTATGGCTACACCTTC. It is translated as CASSEGQGATYGYTF. The chain is assembled from TRBV19 and TRBJ1-2; 12 bases in the middle match TRBD1. Trimming leaves V shorter by 5 bases and J shorter by 5 bases, with the junction holding 6 bases beyond the gene matches. The CDR3 numbers 15 residues from cysteine through phenylalanine. The read is trimmed to its CDR3 DNA, 45 bases read in frame from base 1. CDR1 and CDR2 were assigned from the germline V gene (reference sequence) as LNHDA and SQIVND.